The source of this T cell receptor (beta chain) is a study of cytomegalovirus exposure and HLA in healthy donors. Looked up from germline, CDR1 is SGHRS and CDR2 is YFSETQ. With 4 bases clipped from V and 6 bases from J, the junction kept 8 bases outside the gene matches. The CDR3 contains 16 residues. This clone was found once. PCR involved 60 Vbeta and 13 Jbeta primers. Data came from immunoSEQ multiplex PCR; TCRdb stores just in-frame clones and leaves some out. This sample has 100,000 to 130,000 clones, with about three quarters found just once. This TCR derives from a man aged 25-45 years in good health and CMV-seronegative. The specimen was PBMCs. This chain links TRBV5-1 with TRBJ2-1, with 12 bases fitting TRBD2. For the CDR3, the DNA is TGCGCCAGCAGCGGGGCTAGCGGGAGGGTGGGCAATGAGCAGTTCTTC. Translation gives CASSGASGRVGNEQFF.